The rows below give T cell receptor beta chains drawn from one sample of a study of patients and donors after allogeneic stem cell transplantation. MiXCR, run by TCRdb on the RT-PCR reads, gives a single entry per CDR3 protein. The sample holds 70,000 or so distinct CDR3 sequences; about 30% are singletons and the top ten take about a quarter. The specimen sequenced was blood, either unsorted or a sorted T cell fraction (not recorded which). These receptors were obtained from a human donor who was either an allogeneic HSCT recipient or a stem cell or donor lymphocyte infusion donor (not recorded which). It is not recorded whose cells these are; they may come from a transplant donor. Both conserved end residues are part of each CDR3. The D gene is left open where the match is weak.

d_gene: .
v_gene: TRBV7-9
j_gene: TRBJ1-3
CDR3aa: CASSLVPSHGNTIYF

d_gene: .
v_gene: TRBV7-2
j_gene: TRBJ1-4
CDR3aa: CASSPRGREKLFF

d_gene: .
v_gene: TRBV7-3
j_gene: TRBJ2-1
CDR3aa: CASSFGWRRSSYNEQFF

d_gene: .
v_gene: TRBV7-9
j_gene: TRBJ2-7
CDR3aa: CASSVGTYEQYF

d_gene: TRBD2
v_gene: TRBV7-2
j_gene: TRBJ2-5
CDR3aa: CASSIFSGISETQYF

d_gene: .
v_gene: TRBV7-2
j_gene: TRBJ2-3
CDR3aa: CASSLWGEIGDTQYF

d_gene: .
v_gene: TRBV20-1
j_gene: TRBJ2-1
CDR3aa: CSAPHRNEQFF

d_gene: .
v_gene: TRBV24-1
j_gene: TRBJ1-1
CDR3aa: CATSGGNTEAFF

d_gene: .
v_gene: TRBV5-1
j_gene: TRBJ2-5
CDR3aa: CASSLDSYQETQYF

d_gene: .
v_gene: TRBV6-5
j_gene: TRBJ1-6
CDR3aa: CASSYSRGRNSPLHF

d_gene: TRBD2
v_gene: TRBV20-1
j_gene: TRBJ2-1
CDR3aa: CSARPLGLAGGDEQFF

d_gene: .
v_gene: TRBV12-3/TRBV12-4
j_gene: TRBJ2-3
CDR3aa: CASSLRSDTQYF

d_gene: TRBD1
v_gene: TRBV7-9
j_gene: TRBJ1-2
CDR3aa: CASTLSTGFNYGYTF

d_gene: .
v_gene: TRBV4-3
j_gene: TRBJ2-3
CDR3aa: CASSPQNLGPSTDTQYF

d_gene: .
v_gene: TRBV11-2
j_gene: TRBJ2-4
CDR3aa: CASSFSKNIQYF

d_gene: TRBD2
v_gene: TRBV20-1
j_gene: TRBJ2-7
CDR3aa: CSATDLAGRLDEQYF

d_gene: TRBD1
v_gene: TRBV25-1
j_gene: TRBJ1-1
CDR3aa: CASSEHRRTGGSVTEAFF

d_gene: TRBD2
v_gene: TRBV4-3
j_gene: TRBJ2-7
CDR3aa: CASSQESGAAYEQYF

d_gene: .
v_gene: TRBV7-3
j_gene: TRBJ2-5
CDR3aa: CASSLGGPFETQYF

d_gene: .
v_gene: TRBV20-1
j_gene: TRBJ1-1
CDR3aa: CSAPLSNTEAFF

d_gene: .
v_gene: TRBV7-6
j_gene: TRBJ2-6
CDR3aa: CASSLNQGSGANVLTF

d_gene: .
v_gene: TRBV7-2
j_gene: TRBJ1-2
CDR3aa: CASSLAPARQVYSGYTF

d_gene: TRBD1
v_gene: TRBV9
j_gene: TRBJ1-2
CDR3aa: CASSAFVPGQGIDYGYTF

d_gene: .
v_gene: TRBV12-3/TRBV12-4
j_gene: TRBJ1-2
CDR3aa: CASSEGNYGYTF